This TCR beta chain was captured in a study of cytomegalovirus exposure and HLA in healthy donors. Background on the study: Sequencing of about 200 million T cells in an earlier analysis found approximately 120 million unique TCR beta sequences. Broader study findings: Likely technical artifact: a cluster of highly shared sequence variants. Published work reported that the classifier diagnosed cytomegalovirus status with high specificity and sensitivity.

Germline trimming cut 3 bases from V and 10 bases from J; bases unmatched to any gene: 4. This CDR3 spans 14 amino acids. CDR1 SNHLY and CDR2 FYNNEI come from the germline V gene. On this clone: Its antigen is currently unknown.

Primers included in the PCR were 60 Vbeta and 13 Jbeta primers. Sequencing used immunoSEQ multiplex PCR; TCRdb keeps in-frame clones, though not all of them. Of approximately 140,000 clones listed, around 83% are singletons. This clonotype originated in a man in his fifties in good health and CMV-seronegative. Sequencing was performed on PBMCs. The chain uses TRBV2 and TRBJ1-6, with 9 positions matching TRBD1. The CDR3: CASSDRTGESPLHF. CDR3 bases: TGTGCCAGCAGTGACAGGACAGGGGAATCACCCCTCCACTTT. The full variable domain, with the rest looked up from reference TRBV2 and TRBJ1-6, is EPEVTQTPSHQVTQMGQEVILRCVPISNHLYFYWYRQILGQKVEFLVSFYNNEISEKSEIFDDQFSVERPDGSNFTLKIRSTKLEDSAMYFCASSDRTGESPLHFGNGTRLTVT.